The next 15 T cell receptor beta chains were all read from a single sample in a study of T cell responses to AZD1222 COVID-19 vaccine. The method was immunoSEQ multiplex PCR; TCRdb's version includes in-frame clones alone and lacks a portion of them. This sample has 55,000 to 65,000 clones, with around 86% found just once. Here the sequenced sample was peripheral blood, taken on day 0 of AZD1222 vaccination. These receptors all come from an adult in good health.

J is TRBJ2-5 and V is TRBV5-1; TRBD1 matches 7 bases. The germline gives CDR1 SGHRS, CDR2 YFSETQ. V trimming: 4 bases; J trimming: 2 bases; junction bases outside the gene matches: 5. The CDR3 covers 14 residues. The CDR3 here is CASSPQGLQETQYF. The DNA of the CDR3 is TGCGCCAGCAGCCCACAGGGGCTTCAAGAGACCCAGTACTTC.

The chain couples TRBV12-3 or TRBV12-4 to TRBJ2-7; D gene unclear. The V end lost 5 bases, the J end lost 5 bases, and 7 bases lay between the germline ends. The CDR3 runs 11 residues. The CDR3 loop reads CASSPHNEQYF. DNA for the CDR3: TGTGCCAGCAGTCCTCACAACGAGCAGTACTTC.

Comment on this clone: The sample contains more than one DNA sequence encoding this CDR3. The chain recombines TRBV5-1 with TRBJ1-5; the D gene is possibly TRBD1 (5 bases). In germline, CDR1 is SGHRS, CDR2 YFSETQ. The CDR3 length is 13 residues. V lost 4 bases to trimming and J lost 1 base, with 6 bases between them. CDR3 in DNA: TGCGCCAGCAGCCGGGACAGCAATCAGCCCCAGCATTTT. Protein sequence: CASSRDSNQPQHF.

This chain links TRBV6-5 with TRBJ1-6; maybe TRBD1 (5 bases). V gave up 7 bases and J gave up 6 bases, with 16 bases separating them. CDR1 is MNHEY and CDR2 is SVGAGI in the germline V gene. The CDR3 length is 15 residues. CDR3 sequence reads: CASTTRGLINSPLHF. The CDR3 nucleotides are TGTGCCAGCACCACAAGGGGACTTATTAATTCACCCCTCCACTTT.

The chain carries TRBV5-1 and TRBJ2-3; 8 nucleotides line up with TRBD2. CDR1 SGHRS and CDR2 YFSETQ come from the germline V gene. The CDR3 covers 15 residues. V dropped 4 bases and J dropped 5; count of bases not matched to a gene: 9. CDR3 sequence: CASSPLGGGVDTQYF. As DNA, the CDR3 is TGCGCCAGCAGCCCCCTCGGGGGGGGTGTAGATACGCAGTATTTT.

The chain links TRBV7-9 to TRBJ1-6, with 7 positions matching TRBD1. Germline CDR1 reads SEHNR; CDR2 reads FQNEAQ (reference sequence). The trim removed 3 bases at V and 3 bases at J, leaving 5 bases unmatched. The CDR3 consists of 16 residues. The CDR3, as DNA: TGTGCCAGCAGCTTTTCAGGGGGAAACTATAATTCACCCCTCCACTTT. Residues: CASSFSGGNYNSPLHF.

The gene calls are TRBV21-1 and TRBJ2-7; the D segment call TRBD2 is taken from the table without a DNA check. TRBV21-1 is classified as a pseudogene. The CDR3 totals 17 residues. CDR3 bases: TGTGCCAGCAGGAGGACTAGCGGGGAAGCGCCTAACTACGAGCAGTACTTC. Translating gives CASRRTSGEAPNYEQYF.

In its sample, this clone was seen once. The rearrangement joins TRBV13 to TRBJ2-7; 8 bases line up with TRBD1. Unmatched junction bases numbered 5, after V lost 3 bases and J lost 1 base. Per germline, CDR1 PRHDT and CDR2 FYEKMQ (reference sequence). The CDR3 is 15 amino acids. Here the CDR3 reads CASSLDRVDSYEQYF. CDR3 DNA: TGTGCCAGCAGCTTGGACAGGGTCGATTCCTACGAGCAGTACTTC.

V is TRBV19 and J is TRBJ2-3; 7 nucleotides line up with TRBD1. This CDR3 contains 14 residues. Germline V CDR1 and CDR2: LNHDA, SQIVND (reference sequence). The V and J ends lost 2 bases and 4 bases, in that order; junction bases with no gene match: 3. DNA of the CDR3: TGTGCCAGTAGTATAAGTCAGGGGGCAGATACGCAGTATTTT. It encodes CASSISQGADTQYF.

On this clone itself: The same CDR3 is also encoded by other DNA sequences in this sample. The J gene is TRBJ1-5, the V gene TRBV9; D is unresolved. Trimming took off 0 bases at V and 0 bases at J, with 7 bases between the two ends. This CDR3 spans 15 amino acids. The V gene's germline CDR1 is SGDLS and CDR2 YYNGEE. CDR3 in amino acids: CASSVDGNSNQPQHF. CDR3 in DNA: TGTGCCAGCAGCGTAGACGGGAATAGCAATCAGCCCCAGCATTTT. Together with reference TRBV9 and TRBJ1-5, the CDR3 gives the full variable domain: DSGVTQTPKHLITATGQRVTLRCSPRSGDLSVYWYQQSLDQGLQFLIQYYNGEERAKGNILERFSAQQFPDLHSELNLSSLELGDSALYFCASSVDGNSNQPQHFGDGTRLSIL.

The chain joins TRBV6-1 to TRBJ2-1; 7 bases match TRBD1. Germline V lookup: CDR1 MNHNS, CDR2 SASEGT. The CDR3 length is 15 residues. J was trimmed by 4 bases and V by 2 bases; bases with no gene match: 5. The CDR3 coding sequence is TGTGCCAGCAGTGAATTACAGGGGACATACAATGAGCAGTTCTTC. As protein: CASSELQGTYNEQFF.

The CDR3 DNA sequence: TGCGCCAGTCAGGACAGGCCAAACACTGAAGCTTTCTTT. Its translation is CASQDRPNTEAFF. This chain joins TRBV5-1 and TRBJ1-1; 7 nucleotides align to TRBD1. From germline, CDR1 is SGHRS and CDR2 YFSETQ. CDR3 length: 13 amino acids. The ends lost 8 bases at V and 2 bases at J; junction bases unmatched: 6. Together with reference TRBV5-1 and TRBJ1-1, the CDR3 gives the full variable domain: KAGVTQTPRYLIKTRGQQVTLSCSPISGHRSVSWYQQTPGQGLQFLFEYFSETQRNKGNFPGRFSGRQFSNSRSEMNVSTLELGDSALYLCASQDRPNTEAFFGQGTRLTVV.

The rearrangement joins TRBV10-3 to TRBJ2-3; the D gene is possibly TRBD2 (6 bases). V lost 5 bases to trimming and J lost 5 bases, with 17 bases between them. Germline assignment: CDR1 ENHRY and CDR2 SYGVKD. This CDR3 comprises 15 residues. CDR3 sequence reads: CAISSGTSGGDTQYF. CDR3 coding DNA: TGTGCCATCAGTTCCGGGACGTCCGGGGGAGATACGCAGTATTTT.

The chain joins TRBV7-8 to TRBJ1-3, with unresolved D. Germline CDR1 is SGHVS and CDR2 is FQNEAQ. CDR3 length: 21 residues. The V and J ends lost 1 base and 2 bases respectively, with 27 bases between them. CDR3 loop: CASSLVLQDASILGPGNTIYF. The CDR3, as DNA: TGTGCCAGCAGCTTAGTATTGCAGGACGCAAGTATCCTTGGCCCTGGAAACACCATATATTTT.

The table lists this clone with a count of one. J is TRBJ1-2 and V is TRBV28, with 11 bases that match TRBD1. CDR1 and CDR2 from the germline V gene are MDHEN and SYDVKM. V trimming: 5 bases; J trimming: 6 bases; junction bases outside the gene matches: 11. The CDR3 totals 16 residues. The CDR3 is CASSPPRTGGSDGYTF. The CDR3 DNA reads TGTGCCAGCAGTCCGCCTCGGACAGGGGGCTCGGATGGCTACACCTTC.